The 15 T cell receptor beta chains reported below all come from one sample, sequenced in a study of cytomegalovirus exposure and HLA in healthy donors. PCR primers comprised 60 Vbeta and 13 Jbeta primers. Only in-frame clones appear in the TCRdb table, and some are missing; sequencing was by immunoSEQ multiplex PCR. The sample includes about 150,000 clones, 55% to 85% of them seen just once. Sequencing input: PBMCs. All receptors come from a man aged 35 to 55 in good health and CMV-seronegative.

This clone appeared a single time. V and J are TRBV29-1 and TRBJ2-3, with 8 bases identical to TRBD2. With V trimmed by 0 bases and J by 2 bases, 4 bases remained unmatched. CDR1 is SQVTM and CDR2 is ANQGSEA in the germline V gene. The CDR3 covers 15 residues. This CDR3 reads CSVEDTGGNTDTQYF. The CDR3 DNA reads TGCAGCGTTGAAGACACGGGGGGGAACACAGATACGCAGTATTTT.

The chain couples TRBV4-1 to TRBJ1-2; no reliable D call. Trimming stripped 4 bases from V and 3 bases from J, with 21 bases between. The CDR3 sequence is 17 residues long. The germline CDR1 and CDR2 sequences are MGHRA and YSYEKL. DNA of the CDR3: TGCGCCAGCAGCCGGCTACTTAGCCTCTCCGGAGACTATGGCTACACCTTC. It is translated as CASSRLLSLSGDYGYTF.

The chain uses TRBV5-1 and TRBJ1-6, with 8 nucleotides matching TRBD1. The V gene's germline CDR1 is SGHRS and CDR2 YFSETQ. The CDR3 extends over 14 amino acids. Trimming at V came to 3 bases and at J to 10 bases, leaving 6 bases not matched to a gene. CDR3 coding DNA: TGCGCCAGCAGCTCCCGACAGGGGTTGTCACCCCTCCACTTT. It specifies CASSSRQGLSPLHF.

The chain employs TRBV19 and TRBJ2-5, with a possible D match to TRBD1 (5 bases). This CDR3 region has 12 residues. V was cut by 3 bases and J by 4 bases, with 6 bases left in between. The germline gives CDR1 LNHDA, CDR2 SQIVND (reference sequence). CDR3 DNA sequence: TGTGCCAGTAGTATTCAGGGAGAGACCCAGTACTTC. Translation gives CASSIQGETQYF.

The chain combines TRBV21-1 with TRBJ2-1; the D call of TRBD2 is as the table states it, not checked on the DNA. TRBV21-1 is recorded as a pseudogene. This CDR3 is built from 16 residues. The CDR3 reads CASSTGSAGGRNEQFF. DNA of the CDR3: TGTGCCAGCAGCACAGGCTCAGCGGGAGGCCGCAATGAGCAGTTCTTC.

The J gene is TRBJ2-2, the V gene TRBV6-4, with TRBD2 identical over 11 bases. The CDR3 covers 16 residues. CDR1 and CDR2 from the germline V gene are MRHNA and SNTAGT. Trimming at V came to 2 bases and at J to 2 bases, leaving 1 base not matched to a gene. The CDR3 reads CASSDGTSGNTGELFF. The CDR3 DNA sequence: TGTGCCAGCAGTGACGGGACTAGCGGCAACACCGGGGAGCTGTTTTTT.

Here the CDR3 reads CASTGGIGSGETQYF. CDR3 DNA: TGTGCCAGCACGGGGGGCATCGGGTCGGGGGAGACCCAGTACTTC. The chain joins TRBV19 to TRBJ2-5; TRBD2 might be the D (7 bases). V was shortened by 9 bases and J by 5 bases, with 22 bases between the two germline ends. This CDR3 is built from 15 residues. The V gene's germline CDR1 is LNHDA and CDR2 SQIVND (reference sequence).

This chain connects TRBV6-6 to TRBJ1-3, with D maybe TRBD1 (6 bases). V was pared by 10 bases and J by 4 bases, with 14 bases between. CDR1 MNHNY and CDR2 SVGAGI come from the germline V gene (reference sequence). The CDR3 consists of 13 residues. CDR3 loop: CAKPTGTGNTIYF. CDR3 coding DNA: TGTGCCAAACCGACAGGTACAGGAAACACCATATATTTT.

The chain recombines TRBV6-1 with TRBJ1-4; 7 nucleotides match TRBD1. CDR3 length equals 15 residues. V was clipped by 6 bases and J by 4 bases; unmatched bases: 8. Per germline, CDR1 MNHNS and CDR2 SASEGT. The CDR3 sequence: CASRLTGQDNEKLFF. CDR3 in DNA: TGTGCCAGCAGATTAACCGGACAGGATAATGAAAAACTGTTTTTT.

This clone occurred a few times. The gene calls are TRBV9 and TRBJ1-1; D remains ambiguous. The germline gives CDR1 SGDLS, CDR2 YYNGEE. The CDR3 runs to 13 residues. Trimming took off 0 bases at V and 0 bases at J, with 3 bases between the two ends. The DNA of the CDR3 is TGTGCCAGCAGCGTAGCCATGAACACTGAAGCTTTCTTT. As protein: CASSVAMNTEAFF.

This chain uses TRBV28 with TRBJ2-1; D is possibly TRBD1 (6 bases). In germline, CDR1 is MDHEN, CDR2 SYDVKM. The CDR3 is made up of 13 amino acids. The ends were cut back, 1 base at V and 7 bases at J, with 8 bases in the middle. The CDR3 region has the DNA TGTGCCAGCAGTTTATACAGGGAAAATGAGCAGTTCTTC. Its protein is CASSLYRENEQFF.

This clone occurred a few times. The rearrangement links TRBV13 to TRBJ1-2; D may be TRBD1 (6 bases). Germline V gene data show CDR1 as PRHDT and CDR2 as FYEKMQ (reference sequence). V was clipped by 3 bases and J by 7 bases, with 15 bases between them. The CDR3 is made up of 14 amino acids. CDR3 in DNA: TGTGCCAGCAGCTTTGGCATGGGGGCCGGTGGCTACACCTTC. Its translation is CASSFGMGAGGYTF.

CDR3 sequence (DNA): TGTGCCAGTAGTATACCCTCCGGACAGGGAAACTATGGCTACACCTTC. This sequence encodes CASSIPSGQGNYGYTF. The chain is built from TRBV19 and TRBJ1-2, with 8 bases matching TRBD1. CDR1 is LNHDA and CDR2 is SQIVND in the germline V gene (reference sequence). After removal of 2 bases from V and 2 bases from J, the junction contained 7 bases not matched to a gene. The CDR3 totals 16 residues.

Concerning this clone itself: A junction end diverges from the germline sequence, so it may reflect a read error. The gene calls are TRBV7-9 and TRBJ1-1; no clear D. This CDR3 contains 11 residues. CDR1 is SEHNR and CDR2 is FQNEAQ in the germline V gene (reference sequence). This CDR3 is CASSLRTEAFF. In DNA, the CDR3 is TGTGCCAGCAGCTTGAGGACTGAGGCTTTCTTT.

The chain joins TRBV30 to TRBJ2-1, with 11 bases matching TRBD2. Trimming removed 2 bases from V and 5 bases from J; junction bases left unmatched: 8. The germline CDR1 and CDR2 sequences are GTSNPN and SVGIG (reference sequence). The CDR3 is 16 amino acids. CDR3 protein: CAWSLDLAGGHNEQFF. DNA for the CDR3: TGTGCCTGGAGTCTAGACCTAGCGGGAGGTCACAATGAGCAGTTCTTC.